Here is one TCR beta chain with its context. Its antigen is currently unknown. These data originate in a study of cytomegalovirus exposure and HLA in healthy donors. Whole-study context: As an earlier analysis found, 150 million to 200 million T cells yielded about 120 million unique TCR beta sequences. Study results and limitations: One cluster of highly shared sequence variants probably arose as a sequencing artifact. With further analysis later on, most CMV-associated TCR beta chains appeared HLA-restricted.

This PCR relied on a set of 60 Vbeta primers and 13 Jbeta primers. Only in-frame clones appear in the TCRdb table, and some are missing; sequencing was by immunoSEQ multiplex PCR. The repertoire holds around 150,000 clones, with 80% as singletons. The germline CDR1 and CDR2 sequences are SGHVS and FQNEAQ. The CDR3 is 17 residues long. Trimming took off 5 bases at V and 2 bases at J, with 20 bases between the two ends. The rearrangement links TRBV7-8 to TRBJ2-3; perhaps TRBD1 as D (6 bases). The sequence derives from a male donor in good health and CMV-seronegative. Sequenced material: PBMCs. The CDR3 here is CASSPTVTGLVTDTQYF. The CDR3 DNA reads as TGTGCCAGCAGCCCCACGGTCACAGGGTTGGTCACAGATACGCAGTATTTT.